The next 11 T cell receptor beta chains were all read from a single sample in a study of blood T cell repertoires in COVID-19. TCRdb's table, derived via immunoSEQ multiplex PCR, lists solely in-frame clones and lacks some. The data hold about 180,000 clones, with approximately 85% observed a single time. Source material: PBMCs or T cells enriched from blood (not recorded which). The receptors stem from a man aged 40-50 years who had recovered from COVID-19.

The chain uses TRBV11-2 and TRBJ2-1; 7 bases fit TRBD1. Germline V gene lookup returns CDR1 SGHAT and CDR2 FQNNGV. This CDR3 comprises 17 residues. V shed 8 bases and J 0 bases; nucleotides not matched to a gene: 13. DNA for the CDR3: TGTGCCAGCTCCTTGGGACAGCTTAAGAGCTCCTACAATGAGCAGTTCTTC. The encoded protein is CASSLGQLKSSYNEQFF.

V is TRBV12-3 or TRBV12-4 and J is TRBJ1-1, with 8 bases matching TRBD1. This CDR3 contains 11 residues. Trimming cost V 8 bases and J 11 bases; bases outside gene matches: 7. The CDR3 nucleotides read TGTGCCAGCGGAGGACAGGGCCCGGCTTTCTTT. Protein product: CASGGQGPAFF.

The chain recombines TRBV6-1 with TRBJ1-1, with D possibly being TRBD1 (5 bases). The germline V gene has CDR1 MNHNS and CDR2 SASEGT. The CDR3 has 12 amino acids. The V end lost 3 bases, the J end lost 7 bases, and 9 bases lay between the germline ends. CDR3 sequence reads: CASSEGLIEAFF. The CDR3 nucleotides are TGTGCCAGCAGTGAGGGACTTATTGAAGCTTTCTTT.

V gene TRBV2 combines with J gene TRBJ1-2, with a tentative D call TRBD1 (6 bases). Germline CDR1 is SNHLY and CDR2 is FYNNEI. The germline V and J ends were trimmed by 6 bases and 2 bases, with 10 bases remaining between them. This CDR3 region has 13 residues. The CDR3 nucleotides are TGTGCCAGCAGCCGGACAGACAACTATGGCTACACCTTC. Residues: CASSRTDNYGYTF.

The chain is built from TRBV27 and TRBJ1-2, with 8 bases aligning to TRBD1. Germline V lookup: CDR1 MNHEY, CDR2 SMNVEV (reference sequence). This CDR3 region has 13 residues. Trimming removed 5 bases from V and 3 bases from J; junction bases left unmatched: 2. CDR3 coding DNA: TGTGCCAGCAGTGGACAGGGTGACTATGGCTACACCTTC. Its protein is CASSGQGDYGYTF.

The rearrangement joins TRBV5-4 to TRBJ2-5; D might be TRBD1 (5 bases). Germline CDR1 SGHNT, CDR2 YYREEE (reference sequence). This CDR3 spans 13 amino acids. V lost 1 base to trimming and J lost 4 bases, with 8 bases between them. For the CDR3, the DNA is TGTGCCAGCAGCTTGAAGGGGCCAGAGACCCAGTACTTC. Its translation: CASSLKGPETQYF.

The rearrangement links TRBV3-1 (or the pseudogene TRBV3-2) to TRBJ2-7; 9 nucleotides line up with TRBD1. Germline-derived CDR1 and CDR2 are LGHDT and YNNKEL (reference sequence). V was clipped by 0 bases and J by 2 bases; unmatched bases: 8. The CDR3 sequence is 17 residues long. The CDR3 is CASSQDWGGTGTYEQYF. CDR3 sequence (DNA): TGTGCCAGCAGCCAAGATTGGGGTGGGACAGGGACCTACGAGCAGTACTTC.

This chain joins TRBV20-1 and TRBJ1-5, with D unclear. Germline CDR1 is DFQATT and CDR2 is SNEGSKA (reference sequence). V lost 3 bases, J lost 4 bases, and 16 bases lay in between. This CDR3 comprises 15 residues. The CDR3 DNA reads TGCAGTGCTAGTTCGGAAGGCTCGGGGAATCAGCCCCAGCATTTT. It translates to CSASSEGSGNQPQHF.

The chain uses TRBV28 and TRBJ2-7; D may be TRBD2 (6 bases). The CDR3 is 12 amino acids. CDR1 and CDR2 (germline): MDHEN, SYDVKM. V lost 10 bases and J 5 bases, leaving 15 bases between the germline ends. CDR3 nucleotides: TGTGCCATCGTGGGGAGGATTGACGAGCAGTACTTC. It translates to CAIVGRIDEQYF.

The rearrangement uses TRBV5-6 and TRBJ2-5; no definite D call. This CDR3 is built from 14 residues. Germline V CDR1 and CDR2: SGHDT, YYEEEE. Trimming shortened V by 1 base and J by 6 bases, and 13 bases separated the two germline ends. CDR3 region: CASSLSRMDQTQYF. CDR3 nucleotide sequence: TGTGCCAGCAGCTTGAGCAGGATGGATCAGACCCAGTACTTC.

The V and J genes are TRBV28 and TRBJ2-2, with a weak D call TRBD2 (6 bases). Trimming pared 1 base from V and 5 bases from J, leaving 17 bases between. The germline V gene encodes CDR1 MDHEN and CDR2 SYDVKM. The CDR3 spans 17 residues. CDR3 protein: CASSLSSAGFSTGELFF. CDR3 nucleotides: TGTGCCAGCAGTTTATCGAGTGCGGGGTTTTCGACCGGGGAGCTGTTTTTT.